This entry describes one TCR beta chain. The data stem from a study of cytomegalovirus exposure and HLA in healthy donors. V gave up 5 bases and J gave up 4 bases; unmatched junction bases: 13. This CDR3 is 17 amino acids long. Germline V CDR1 and CDR2: SGHRS, YFSETQ. A multiplex PCR was run with 60 Vbeta primers and 13 Jbeta primers. Repertoires were generated with immunoSEQ multiplex PCR, while TCRdb's copy carries only in-frame clones and drops some. The repertoire holds fewer than 200,000 clones, with about three quarters as singletons. This TCR was recovered from a girl aged 5 to 17 in good health and CMV-seronegative. Sample: PBMCs. This sequence joins TRBV5-1 and TRBJ2-7, with TRBD2 matching 12 bases. The CDR3 nucleotides are TGCGCCAGCAGTCGGGCTAGCGGGGGGGCGATCGGTTACGAGCAGTACTTC. This sequence encodes CASSRASGGAIGYEQYF.